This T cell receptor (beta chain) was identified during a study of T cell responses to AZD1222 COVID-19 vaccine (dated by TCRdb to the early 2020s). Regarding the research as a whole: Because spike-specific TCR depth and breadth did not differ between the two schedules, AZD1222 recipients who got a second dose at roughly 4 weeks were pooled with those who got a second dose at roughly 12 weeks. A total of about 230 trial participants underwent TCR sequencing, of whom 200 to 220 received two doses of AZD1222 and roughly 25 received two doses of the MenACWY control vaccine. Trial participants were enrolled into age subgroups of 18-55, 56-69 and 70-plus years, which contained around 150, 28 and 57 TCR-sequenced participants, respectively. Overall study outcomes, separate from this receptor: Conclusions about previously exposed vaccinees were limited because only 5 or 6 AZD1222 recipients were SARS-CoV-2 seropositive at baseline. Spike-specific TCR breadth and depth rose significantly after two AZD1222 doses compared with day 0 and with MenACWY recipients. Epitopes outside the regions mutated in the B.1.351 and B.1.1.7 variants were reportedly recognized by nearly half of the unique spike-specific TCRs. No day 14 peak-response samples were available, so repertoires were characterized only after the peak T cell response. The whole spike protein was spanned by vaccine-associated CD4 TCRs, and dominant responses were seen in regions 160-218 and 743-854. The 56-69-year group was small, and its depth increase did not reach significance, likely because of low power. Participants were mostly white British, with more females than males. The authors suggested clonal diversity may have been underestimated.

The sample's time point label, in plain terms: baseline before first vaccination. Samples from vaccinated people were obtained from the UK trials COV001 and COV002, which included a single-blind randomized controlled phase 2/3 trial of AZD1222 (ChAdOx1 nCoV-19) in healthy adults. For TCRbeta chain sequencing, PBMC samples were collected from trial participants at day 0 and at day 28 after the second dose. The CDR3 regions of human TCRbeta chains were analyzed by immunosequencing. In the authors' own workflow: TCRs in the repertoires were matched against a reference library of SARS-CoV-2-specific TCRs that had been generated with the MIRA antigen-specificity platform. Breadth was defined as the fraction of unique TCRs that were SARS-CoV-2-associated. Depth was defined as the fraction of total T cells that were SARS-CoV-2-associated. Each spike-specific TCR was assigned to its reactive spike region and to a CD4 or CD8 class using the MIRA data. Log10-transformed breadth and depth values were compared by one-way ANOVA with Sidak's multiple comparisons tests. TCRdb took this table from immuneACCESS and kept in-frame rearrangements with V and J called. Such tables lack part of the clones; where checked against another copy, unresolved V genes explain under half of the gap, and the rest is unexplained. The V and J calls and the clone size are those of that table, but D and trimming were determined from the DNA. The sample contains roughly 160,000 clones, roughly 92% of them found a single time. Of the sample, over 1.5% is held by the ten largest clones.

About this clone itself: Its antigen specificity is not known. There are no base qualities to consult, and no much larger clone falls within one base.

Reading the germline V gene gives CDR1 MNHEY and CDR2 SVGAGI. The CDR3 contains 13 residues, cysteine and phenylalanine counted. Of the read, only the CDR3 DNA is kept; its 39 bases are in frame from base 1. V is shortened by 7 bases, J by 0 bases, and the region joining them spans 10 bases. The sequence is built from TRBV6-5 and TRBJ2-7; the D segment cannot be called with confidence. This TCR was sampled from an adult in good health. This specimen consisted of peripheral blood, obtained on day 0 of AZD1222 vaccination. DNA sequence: TGTGCCAGCATGTCTCAGCACTCCTACGAGCAGTACTTC. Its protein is CASMSQHSYEQYF.